Presented here are 9 T cell receptor beta chains from one specimen sequenced in a study of T cells in localized non-small cell lung cancer. The method was immunoSEQ multiplex PCR; TCRdb's version includes in-frame clones alone and lacks a portion of them. Seen here are roughly 1,700 clones, around 20% observed once, and the top ten hold about 22%. The specimen comprised normal lung tissue next to the tumor, sampled before any cancer treatment. The source of these receptors is a man aged 40-75 years with stage III lung adenocarcinoma.

This clone is labeled large (0.1 to 1%). The V call is TRBV6-8, the J call TRBJ2-7, with TRBD1 matching over 7 bases. Germline V gene sequence: CDR1 MNHGY, CDR2 SAAAGT. The V segment lost 2 bases and the J segment 2 bases; nucleotides outside the gene matches: 6. This CDR3 contains 15 residues. CDR3 in amino acids: CASSYVGTAAYEQYF. In DNA form, the CDR3 reads TGTGCCAGCAGTTACGTCGGGACAGCAGCCTACGAGCAGTACTTC.

This clone showed up just a few times. J is TRBJ1-2 and V is TRBV11-3, with 7 bases matching TRBD1. The V segment lost 2 bases and the J segment 5 bases; nucleotides outside the gene matches: 5. Germline V lookup: CDR1 SGHNT, CDR2 YENEEA. The CDR3 totals 14 residues. The CDR3 spells CASSLSGTAYGYTF. Written as DNA, the CDR3 is TGTGCCAGCAGCTTATCCGGGACAGCATATGGCTACACCTTC.

The chain uses TRBV2 and TRBJ1-1; maybe TRBD1 (6 bases). Trimming left V 6 bases short and J 4 bases short, with 21 bases between. The CDR3 loop spans 16 amino acids. CDR1 is SNHLY, CDR2 FYNNEI, per germline. CDR3 region: CASSPEQGWGTTEAFF. The CDR3, as DNA: TGTGCCAGCAGCCCAGAACAGGGATGGGGGACCACTGAAGCTTTCTTT. Together with reference TRBV2 and TRBJ1-1, the CDR3 gives the full variable domain: EPEVTQTPSHQVTQMGQEVILRCVPISNHLYFYWYRQILGQKVEFLVSFYNNEISEKSEIFDDQFSVERPDGSNFTLKIRSTKLEDSAMYFCASSPEQGWGTTEAFFGQGTRLTVV.

The V and J genes are TRBV11-3 and TRBJ2-6, with D unclear. CDR1 SGHNT and CDR2 YENEEA come from the germline V gene. With 4 bases removed from V and 0 bases from J, the gap between germline ends came to 10 bases. The CDR3 is 16 amino acids. In nucleotides, the CDR3 is TGTGCCAGCAGCTCAATTGGCCGCTCTGGGGCCAACGTCCTGACTTTC. This encodes CASSSIGRSGANVLTF.

A few counts support this clone. The chain employs TRBV11-3 and TRBJ2-1; 9 nucleotides agree with TRBD1. The CDR3 spans 14 residues. Germline values: CDR1 SGHNT, CDR2 YENEEA. J lost 9 bases, V lost 2 bases, and 5 bases had no gene match. DNA for the CDR3: TGTGCCAGCAGCTTAATGGGACAGGGAGGTGAGCAGTTCTTC. This translates into CASSLMGQGGEQFF.

Here the CDR3 reads CASSFGQNTEAFF. CDR3 DNA: TGTGCCAGCAGCTTTGGACAGAACACTGAAGCTTTCTTT. This chain links TRBV6-8 with TRBJ1-1; TRBD1 might be the D (5 bases). Germline CDR1 reads MNHGY; CDR2 reads SAAAGT. Trimming took 6 bases from V and 1 from J, leaving 9 bases between them. This CDR3 contains 13 residues.

The chain joins TRBV6-8 to TRBJ1-4; unclear D gene. V was pared by 7 bases and J by 4 bases, with 7 bases between. CDR3 length: 12 amino acids. Germline values: CDR1 MNHGY, CDR2 SAAAGT. The CDR3 region is CASTTSNEKLFF. The CDR3 DNA sequence: TGTGCCAGCACCACGAGTAATGAAAAACTGTTTTTT.

This chain joins TRBV18 and TRBJ1-3, with a weak D call TRBD1 (6 bases). The CDR3 runs 16 residues. The germline V gene encodes CDR1 KGHSH and CDR2 LQKENI. Trimming took 2 bases from V and 2 from J, leaving 13 bases between them. As DNA, the CDR3 is TGTGCCAGCTCACCATTGAATCCAGGGGCTGGAAACACCATATATTTT. Its translation is CASSPLNPGAGNTIYF.

This clone was seen only once. J is TRBJ1-5 and V is TRBV15, with 7 bases aligning to TRBD1. V dropped 0 bases and J dropped 5; count of bases not matched to a gene: 10. CDR1 and CDR2 (germline): LNHNV, YYDKDF (reference sequence). This CDR3 is 17 amino acids long. The CDR3 sequence is CATSREVAGQRYQPQHF. CDR3 nucleotide sequence: TGTGCCACCAGCAGAGAAGTAGCGGGACAGCGGTATCAGCCCCAGCATTTT.